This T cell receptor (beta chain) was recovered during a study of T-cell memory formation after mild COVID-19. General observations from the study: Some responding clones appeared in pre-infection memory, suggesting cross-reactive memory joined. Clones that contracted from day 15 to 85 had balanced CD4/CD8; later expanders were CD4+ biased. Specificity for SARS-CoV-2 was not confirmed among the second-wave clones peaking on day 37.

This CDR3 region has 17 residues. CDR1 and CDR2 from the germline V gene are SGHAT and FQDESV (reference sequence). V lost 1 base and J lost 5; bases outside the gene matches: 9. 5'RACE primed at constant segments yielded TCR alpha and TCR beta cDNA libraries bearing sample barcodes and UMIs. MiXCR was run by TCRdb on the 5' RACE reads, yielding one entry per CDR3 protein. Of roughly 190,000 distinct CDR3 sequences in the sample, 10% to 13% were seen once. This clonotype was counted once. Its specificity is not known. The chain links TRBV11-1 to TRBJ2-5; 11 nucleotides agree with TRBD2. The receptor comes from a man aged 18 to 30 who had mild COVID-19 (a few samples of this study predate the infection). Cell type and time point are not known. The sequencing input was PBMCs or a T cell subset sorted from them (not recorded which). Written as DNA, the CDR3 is TGTGCCAGCAGCTTAGAGTCTCCACTAGCGGGGGTCGAGACCCAGTACTTC. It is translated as CASSLESPLAGVETQYF. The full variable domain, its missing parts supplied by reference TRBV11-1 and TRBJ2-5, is EAEVAQSPRYKITEKSQAVAFWCDPISGHATLYWYRQILGQGPELLVQFQDESVVDDSQLPKDRFSAERLKGVDSTLKIQPAELGDSAMYLCASSLESPLAGVETQYFGPGTRLLVL.